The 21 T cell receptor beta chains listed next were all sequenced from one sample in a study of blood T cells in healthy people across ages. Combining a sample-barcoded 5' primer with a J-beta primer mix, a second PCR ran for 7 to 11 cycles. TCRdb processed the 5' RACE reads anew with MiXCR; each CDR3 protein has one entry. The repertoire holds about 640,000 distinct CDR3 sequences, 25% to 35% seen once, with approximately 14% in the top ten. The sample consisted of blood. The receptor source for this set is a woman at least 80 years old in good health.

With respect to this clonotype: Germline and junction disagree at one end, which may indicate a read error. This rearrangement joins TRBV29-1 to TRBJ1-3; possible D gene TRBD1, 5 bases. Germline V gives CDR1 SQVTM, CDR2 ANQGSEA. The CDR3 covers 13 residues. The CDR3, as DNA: TGCAGCGTTGATCAGGGTTCTGGAAACACCCTATATTTT. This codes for CSVDQGSGNTLYF.

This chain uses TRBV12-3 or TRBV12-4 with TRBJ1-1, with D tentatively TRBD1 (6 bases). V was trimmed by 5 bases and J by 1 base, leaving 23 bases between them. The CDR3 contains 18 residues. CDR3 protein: CASSPTGNRLWRNTEAFF. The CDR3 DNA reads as TGTGCCAGCAGTCCTACAGGGAATAGGCTGTGGAGGAACACTGAAGCTTTCTTT.

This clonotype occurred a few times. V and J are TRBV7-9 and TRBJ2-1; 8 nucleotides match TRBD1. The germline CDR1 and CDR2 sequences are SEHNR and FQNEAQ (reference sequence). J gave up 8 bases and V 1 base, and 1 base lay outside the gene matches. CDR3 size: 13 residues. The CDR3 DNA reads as TGTGCCAGCAGCTTAGGGGGACAGGATGAGCAGTTCTTC. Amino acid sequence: CASSLGGQDEQFF.

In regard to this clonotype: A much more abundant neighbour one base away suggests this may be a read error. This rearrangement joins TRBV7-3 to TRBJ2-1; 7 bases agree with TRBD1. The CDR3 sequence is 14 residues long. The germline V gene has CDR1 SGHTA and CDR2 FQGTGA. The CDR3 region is CASSAPDRDNERFF. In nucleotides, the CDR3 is TGTGCCAGCAGCGCCCCCGACAGGGACAATGAGCGGTTCTTC.

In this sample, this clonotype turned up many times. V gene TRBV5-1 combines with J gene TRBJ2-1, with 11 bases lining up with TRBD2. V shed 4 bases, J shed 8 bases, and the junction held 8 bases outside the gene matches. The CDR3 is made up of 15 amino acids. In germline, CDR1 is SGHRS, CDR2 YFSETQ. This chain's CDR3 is CASSPASGGPYEQFF. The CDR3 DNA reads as TGCGCCAGCAGCCCGGCTAGCGGGGGGCCATATGAGCAGTTCTTC.

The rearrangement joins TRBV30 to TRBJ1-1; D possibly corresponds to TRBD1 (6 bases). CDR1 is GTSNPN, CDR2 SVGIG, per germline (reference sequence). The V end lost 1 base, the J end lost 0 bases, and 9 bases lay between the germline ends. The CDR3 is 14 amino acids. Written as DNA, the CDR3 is TGTGCCTGGAGTGGGGGACACATGAACACTGAAGCTTTCTTT. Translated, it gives CAWSGGHMNTEAFF.

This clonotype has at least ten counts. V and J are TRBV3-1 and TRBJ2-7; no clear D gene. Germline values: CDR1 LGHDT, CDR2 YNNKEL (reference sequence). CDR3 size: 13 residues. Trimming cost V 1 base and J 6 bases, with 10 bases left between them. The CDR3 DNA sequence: TGTGCCAGCAGCCAAGTACAACGTAGCGAGCAGTACTTC. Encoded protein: CASSQVQRSEQYF.

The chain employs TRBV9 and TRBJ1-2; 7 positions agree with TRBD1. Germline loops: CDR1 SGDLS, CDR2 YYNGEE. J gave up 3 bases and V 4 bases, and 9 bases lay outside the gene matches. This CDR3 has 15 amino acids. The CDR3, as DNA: TGTGCCAGCAGCTTGGTTGACAGGGATCACTATGGCTACACCTTC. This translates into CASSLVDRDHYGYTF.

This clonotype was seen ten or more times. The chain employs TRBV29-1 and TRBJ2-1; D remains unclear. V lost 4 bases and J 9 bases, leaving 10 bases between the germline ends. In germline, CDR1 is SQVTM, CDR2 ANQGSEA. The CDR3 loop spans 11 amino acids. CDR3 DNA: TGCAGCGTTGGTCCGGACGCTGAGCAGTTCTTC. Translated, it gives CSVGPDAEQFF.

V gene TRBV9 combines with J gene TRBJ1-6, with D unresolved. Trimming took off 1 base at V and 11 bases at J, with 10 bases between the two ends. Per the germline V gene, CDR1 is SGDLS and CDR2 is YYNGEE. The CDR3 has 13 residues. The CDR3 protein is CASSVYDGPPLHF. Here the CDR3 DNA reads TGTGCCAGCAGCGTATATGATGGGCCACCCCTCCACTTT.

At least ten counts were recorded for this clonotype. As DNA, the CDR3 is TGCGCCAGCAGCTTGGCTATACATCCACGGGGCAATCAGCCCCAGCATTTT. As protein: CASSLAIHPRGNQPQHF. This chain joins TRBV5-1 and TRBJ1-5; D gene uncertain. The V end was cut by 0 bases, the J end by 2 bases, with 15 bases between. Germline assignment: CDR1 SGHRS and CDR2 YFSETQ. This CDR3 spans 17 amino acids.

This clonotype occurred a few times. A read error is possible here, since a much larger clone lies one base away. The CDR3 DNA reads TGTGCCAGCAGTGAAGTCGGTCAGGTTTCTGAGCAGTACTTC. This translates into CASSEVGQVSEQYF. The chain carries TRBV6-1 and TRBJ2-7, with D unresolved. V lost 1 base and J lost 7, with 14 bases in between. Germline-derived CDR1 and CDR2 are MNHNS and SASEGT. There are 14 residues in the CDR3.

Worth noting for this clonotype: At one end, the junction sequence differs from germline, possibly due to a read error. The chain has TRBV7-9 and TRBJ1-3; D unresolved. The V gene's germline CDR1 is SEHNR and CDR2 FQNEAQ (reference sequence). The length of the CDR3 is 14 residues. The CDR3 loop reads CASSSGTSGNTIYF. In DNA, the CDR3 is TGCGCCAGCAGCTCGGGAACCTCTGGAAACACTATATATTTT.

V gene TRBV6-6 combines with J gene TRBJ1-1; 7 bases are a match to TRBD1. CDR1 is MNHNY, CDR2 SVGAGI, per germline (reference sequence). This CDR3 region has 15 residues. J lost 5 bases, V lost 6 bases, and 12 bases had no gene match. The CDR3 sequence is CASRPLTGDETEAFF. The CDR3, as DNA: TGTGCCAGCAGACCATTAACAGGGGACGAGACTGAAGCTTTCTTT.

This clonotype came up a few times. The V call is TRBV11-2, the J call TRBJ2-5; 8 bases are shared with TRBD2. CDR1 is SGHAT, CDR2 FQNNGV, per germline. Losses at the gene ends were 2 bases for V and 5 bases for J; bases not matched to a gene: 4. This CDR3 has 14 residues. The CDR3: CASSLSGGPETQYF. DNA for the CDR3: TGTGCCAGCAGCTTATCGGGAGGGCCGGAGACCCAGTACTTC.

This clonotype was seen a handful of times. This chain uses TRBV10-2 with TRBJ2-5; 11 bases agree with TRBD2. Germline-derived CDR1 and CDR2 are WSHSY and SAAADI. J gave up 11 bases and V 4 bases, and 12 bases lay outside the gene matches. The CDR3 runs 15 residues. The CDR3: CASSVAGGRANEQYF. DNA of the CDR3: TGCGCCAGCAGTGTAGCGGGGGGGAGGGCCAATGAGCAGTACTTC.

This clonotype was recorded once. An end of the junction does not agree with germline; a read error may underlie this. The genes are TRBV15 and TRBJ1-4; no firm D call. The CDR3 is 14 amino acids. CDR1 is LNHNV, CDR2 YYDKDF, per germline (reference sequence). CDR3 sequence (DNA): TGTGCCGCCAGCCACCGAGACCTGAGTGAAAAACTGTTTTTT. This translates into CAASHRDLSEKLFF.

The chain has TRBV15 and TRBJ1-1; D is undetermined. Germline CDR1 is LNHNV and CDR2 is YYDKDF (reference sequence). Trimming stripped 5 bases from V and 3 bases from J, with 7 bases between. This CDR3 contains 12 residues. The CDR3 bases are TGTGCCACCAGCGTTGGATACACTGAAGCTTTCTTT. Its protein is CATSVGYTEAFF.

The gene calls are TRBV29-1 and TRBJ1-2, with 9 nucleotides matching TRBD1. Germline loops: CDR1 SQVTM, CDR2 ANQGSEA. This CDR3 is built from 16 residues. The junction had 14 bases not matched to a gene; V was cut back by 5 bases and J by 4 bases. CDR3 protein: CSVLGLRGTGSYGYTF. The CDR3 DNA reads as TGCAGCGTTCTAGGTCTGAGGGGGACAGGGTCCTATGGCTACACCTTC.

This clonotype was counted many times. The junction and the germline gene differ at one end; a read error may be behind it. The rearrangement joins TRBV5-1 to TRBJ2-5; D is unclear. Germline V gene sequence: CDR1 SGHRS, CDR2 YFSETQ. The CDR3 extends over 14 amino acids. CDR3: CASSLGGFQETQYF. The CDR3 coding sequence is TGTGCCAGCAGCTTAGGTGGCTTTCAAGAGACCCAGTACTTC.

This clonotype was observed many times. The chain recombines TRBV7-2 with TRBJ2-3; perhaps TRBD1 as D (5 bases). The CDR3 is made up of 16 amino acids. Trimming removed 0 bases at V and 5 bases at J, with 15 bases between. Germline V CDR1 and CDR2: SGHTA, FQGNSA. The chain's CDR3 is CASSLAGLGAQDTQYF. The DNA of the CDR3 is TGTGCCAGCAGCTTAGCCGGCCTTGGGGCCCAAGATACGCAGTATTTT.